The clone carrying this TCR beta chain has at least ten counts. Its matching antigen is unknown. This sample is part of a study of early T cells in non-severe SARS-CoV-2 infection. Study as a whole: With bulk RNA from unsorted whole blood as input, sequencing yielded unpaired chains. Study observations and caveats: A preference for anti-spike CD8 responses marked VDJdb matching, which missed private and CD4 specificities.

Looked up from germline, CDR1 is SGHTA and CDR2 is FQGNSA. V was cut by 4 bases and J by 0 bases, with 10 bases left in between. This CDR3 contains 14 residues. Researchers attached unique molecular identifiers to individual cDNA molecules. TCRdb re-analysed the 5' RACE reads in MiXCR, keeping a single row per CDR3 protein. The sample comprises fewer than 20,000 distinct CDR3 sequences, around 5.9% of which are singletons, and roughly 5.9% rests with the top ten. This sequence originates from an adult who was a healthcare worker with PCR-confirmed SARS-CoV-2 infection or an uninfected control (not recorded which). V and J are TRBV7-2 and TRBJ2-7, with D maybe TRBD1 (5 bases). The specimen sequenced was whole blood. The CDR3 DNA reads as TGTGCCAGCAGCTCTACAGGAGCCTCCTACGAGCAGTACTTC. Its protein is CASSSTGASYEQYF.